Listed here is a single TCR beta chain. This entry is derived from a study of blood T cell repertoires in COVID-19. The overall study: From the United States, Italy and Spain came samples of acute and convalescent COVID-19.

The V end was cut by 8 bases, the J end by 1 base, with 18 bases between. CDR1 and CDR2 from the germline V gene are MDHEN and SYDVKM. CDR3 length equals 16 residues. Per the original methods: Amplification of reference gene primers provided the estimated nucleated cell counts. This table comes from immunoSEQ multiplex PCR, and its TCRdb copy is limited to in-frame clones, with some not included. V and J calls and clone size are given by that table; D and trimming were obtained from the DNA. Here the sample spans around 170,000 clones, under 90% being singletons. Living in about two dozen US areas, the participants were between roughly 18 and 95 years of age. Two negative PCRs, clearance, or symptom resolution had been documented for recovered Cohort 3 donors.

The clonotype originates from a man aged 45-65 years who had recovered from COVID-19. V and J are TRBV28 and TRBJ1-5, with D possibly matching TRBD1 (6 bases). Sequencing input: PBMCs or T cells enriched from blood (not recorded which). This CDR3 reads CASHNLGGWSNQPQHF. The CDR3, as DNA: TGTGCCAGCCATAACCTTGGGGGCTGGAGCAATCAGCCCCAGCATTTT. Full variable domain (remainder filled in from reference TRBV28 and TRBJ1-5): DVKVTQSSRYLVKRTGEKVFLECVQDMDHENMFWYRQDPGLGLRLIYFSYDVKMKEKGDIPEGYSVSREKKERFSLILESASTNQTSMYLCASHNLGGWSNQPQHFGDGTRLSIL.